Below are 26 T cell receptor beta chains sequenced from a single sample in a study of blood T cell repertoires in COVID-19. Only in-frame clones appear in the TCRdb table, and some are missing; sequencing was by immunoSEQ multiplex PCR. The sample has 200,000 to 300,000 clones; roughly 86% are singletons. The sample comprised peripheral blood. These receptors came from a woman aged 55-70 years with COVID-19, enrolled during active disease.

V gene TRBV5-4 combines with J gene TRBJ1-6; 9 bases align to TRBD1. This CDR3 contains 14 residues. Germline CDR1 reads SGHNT; CDR2 reads YYREEE (reference sequence). V shed 6 bases and J 7 bases; nucleotides not matched to a gene: 5. CDR3 DNA sequence: TGTGCCAGCACCCGACAGGGGGTGAATTCACCCCTCCACTTT. Translated: CASTRQGVNSPLHF.

The rearrangement uses TRBV7-9 and TRBJ2-1; D is unresolved. The CDR3 spans 11 residues. Trimming removed 1 base at V and 10 bases at J, with 5 bases between. CDR1 is SEHNR, CDR2 FQNEAQ, per germline (reference sequence). CDR3 DNA sequence: TGTGCCAGCAGCTTAGGGCCAGAGCAGTTCTTC. Translating it yields CASSLGPEQFF.

V and J are TRBV5-1 and TRBJ2-2; tentative D call: TRBD2 (6 bases). The CDR3 contains 15 residues. Trimming left V 2 bases short and J 6 bases short, with 14 bases between. Germline V lookup: CDR1 SGHRS, CDR2 YFSETQ. The CDR3 protein is CASSLQLAASGELFF. The DNA for the CDR3 is TGCGCCAGCAGCTTACAACTAGCTGCGTCCGGGGAGCTGTTTTTT.

This sequence joins TRBV6-2 or TRBV6-3 and TRBJ1-5; TRBD1 might be the D (6 bases). V lost 2 bases and J 14 bases, leaving 13 bases between the germline ends. The germline V gene encodes CDR1 MNHEY and CDR2 SVGEGT. The CDR3 extends over 12 amino acids. The CDR3 DNA reads as TGTGCCAGCAGTTACGCGAGGGGGACGGAGCATTTT. This codes for CASSYARGTEHF.

J is TRBJ1-2 and V is TRBV7-9; D not resolved. Germline V gene sequence: CDR1 SEHNR, CDR2 FQNEAQ (reference sequence). The V gene lost 1 base and the J gene lost 5 bases, with 8 bases spanning the gap. This CDR3 region has 13 residues. The CDR3 nucleotides read TGTGCCAGCAGCTTAGACTACAAGTATGGCTACACCTTC. The encoded protein is CASSLDYKYGYTF.

This clone was found a few times. V gene TRBV6-1 combines with J gene TRBJ1-1; D is unresolved. The CDR3 is made up of 14 amino acids. Trimming shortened V by 1 base and J by 0 bases, and 6 bases separated the two germline ends. From germline, CDR1 is MNHNS and CDR2 SASEGT. CDR3 protein: CASSEGPLNTEAFF. As DNA, the CDR3 is TGTGCCAGCAGTGAAGGGCCGCTGAACACTGAAGCTTTCTTT.

The V and J genes are TRBV7-2 and TRBJ2-1; D not resolved. There are 16 residues in the CDR3. The V gene's germline CDR1 is SGHTA and CDR2 FQGNSA. V was pared by 0 bases and J by 0 bases, with 9 bases between. The CDR3 nucleotides are TGTGCCAGCAGCTTAGCAGTGGCGGCCTCCTACAATGAGCAGTTCTTC. Its protein product is CASSLAVAASYNEQFF.

This clone was detected once. The chain has TRBV25-1 and TRBJ2-2; 7 bases are a match to TRBD2. This CDR3 is built from 16 residues. Germline trimming cut 1 base from V and 4 bases from J; bases unmatched to any gene: 6. Germline V gene sequence: CDR1 MGHDK, CDR2 SYGVNS. The CDR3 here is CASSEWGGASTGELFF. CDR3 coding DNA: TGTGCCAGCAGTGAATGGGGGGGAGCTAGCACCGGGGAGCTGTTTTTT.

This sequence joins TRBV11-1 and TRBJ1-3; D unclear. This CDR3 contains 12 residues. The V gene lost 6 bases and the J gene lost 0 bases, with 3 bases spanning the gap. Looked up from germline, CDR1 is SGHAT and CDR2 is FQDESV (reference sequence). The CDR3 spells CASSLSGNTIYF. DNA for the CDR3: TGTGCCAGCAGTCTCTCTGGAAACACCATATATTTT.

This clone was seen only a few times. The V and J genes are TRBV28 and TRBJ1-2; 10 bases map to TRBD1. This CDR3 contains 15 residues. Germline-derived CDR1 and CDR2 are MDHEN and SYDVKM. V lost 5 bases, J lost 3 bases, and 6 bases stayed unmatched. CDR3 residues: CASSPGTGVHYGYTF. Written as DNA, the CDR3 is TGTGCCAGCAGTCCCGGGACAGGGGTGCACTATGGCTACACCTTC.

The rearrangement uses TRBV19 and TRBJ2-5, with 12 positions matching TRBD2. Germline CDR1 and CDR2: LNHDA and SQIVND (reference sequence). The junction had 9 bases not matched to a gene; V was cut back by 6 bases and J by 4 bases. The CDR3 has 16 residues. The CDR3 DNA follows: TGTGCCAGTAGCCCGACTAGCGGGAGAAGGCGAGAGACCCAGTACTTC. It specifies CASSPTSGRRRETQYF.

The chain uses TRBV7-8 and TRBJ2-7; 9 nucleotides match TRBD1. Germline loops: CDR1 SGHVS, CDR2 FQNEAQ. After removal of 1 base from V and 5 bases from J, the junction contained 3 bases not matched to a gene. The CDR3 runs to 14 residues. The CDR3 here is CASSLGDRVNEQYF. The CDR3 bases are TGTGCCAGCAGCTTAGGGGACAGGGTCAACGAGCAGTACTTC.

The chain employs TRBV19 and TRBJ2-7; possible D gene TRBD1, 6 bases. Germline V CDR1 and CDR2: LNHDA, SQIVND (reference sequence). V lost 6 bases and J 0 bases, leaving 12 bases between the germline ends. CDR3 length: 14 amino acids. CDR3 sequence: CASRKRDNSYEQYF. CDR3 in DNA: TGTGCCAGTAGGAAGAGGGACAACTCCTACGAGCAGTACTTC.

V usage is TRBV5-1 and J usage is TRBJ1-2, with D possibly TRBD1 on 5 matching bases. Trimming took 1 base from V and 4 from J, leaving 14 bases between them. CDR1 and CDR2 (germline): SGHRS, YFSETQ. The CDR3 has 15 amino acids. CDR3 nucleotide sequence: TGCGCCAGCAGCTTGATGCAGGGTACCCCCTATGGCTACACCTTC. This encodes CASSLMQGTPYGYTF.

The chain carries TRBV7-2 and TRBJ2-1; 9 nucleotides align to TRBD1. Per germline, CDR1 SGHTA and CDR2 FQGNSA. The CDR3 is 14 residues long. Trimming cost V 3 bases and J 5 bases; bases outside gene matches: 2. DNA for the CDR3: TGTGCCAGCAGCTTGGGACAGGGACACAATGAGCAGTTCTTC. It specifies CASSLGQGHNEQFF.

The chain uses TRBV4-1 and TRBJ2-3; TRBD1 matches at 10 bases. Germline lookup yields CDR1 MGHRA and CDR2 YSYEKL. V trimming: 4 bases; J trimming: 2 bases; junction bases outside the gene matches: 15. CDR3 size: 19 residues. The chain's CDR3 is CASSPYTTGTGVNTDTQYF. The CDR3 region has the DNA TGCGCCAGCAGCCCTTATACTACCGGGACAGGGGTCAACACAGATACGCAGTATTTT.

The chain recombines TRBV29-1 with TRBJ1-2; a possible D gene is TRBD1 (6 bases). Germline lookup yields CDR1 SQVTM and CDR2 ANQGSEA. The CDR3 extends over 13 amino acids. Trimming took 4 bases from V and 3 from J, leaving 12 bases between them. CDR3 sequence: CSVGPGGDYGYTF. In DNA, the CDR3 is TGCAGCGTTGGGCCGGGGGGCGACTATGGCTACACCTTC.

In regard to this clone: It may be a read error: a sequence one base away is much more abundant. The chain has TRBV27 and TRBJ2-7, with no clear D. V lost 5 bases and J lost 3, with 14 bases in between. Germline V gives CDR1 MNHEY, CDR2 SMNVEV (reference sequence). The CDR3 runs to 14 residues. CDR3 sequence: CASSPWVDNYEQYF. CDR3 nucleotides: TGTGCCAGCAGTCCCTGGGTTGACAACTACGAGCAGTACTTC.

This clone was found a few times. This rearrangement joins TRBV7-9 to TRBJ2-2; D is perhaps TRBD2 (5 bases). CDR1 SEHNR and CDR2 FQNEAQ come from the germline V gene (reference sequence). V lost 1 base and J lost 4, with 10 bases in between. The CDR3 is 15 residues long. CDR3: CASSLDAGSTGELFF. As DNA, the CDR3 is TGTGCCAGCAGCTTAGATGCTGGGAGCACCGGGGAGCTGTTTTTT.

This chain links TRBV7-2 with TRBJ2-7; 7 bases align to TRBD1. The trim removed 6 bases at V and 0 bases at J, leaving 8 bases unmatched. Germline V gives CDR1 SGHTA, CDR2 FQGNSA. This CDR3 contains 15 residues. The CDR3 loop is CASSSSGTVSYEQYF. The CDR3 DNA sequence: TGTGCCAGCAGTTCTTCCGGGACAGTCTCCTACGAGCAGTACTTC.

This clone was seen more than once but under ten times. This chain connects TRBV7-9 to TRBJ1-2; TRBD1 agrees at 7 bases. In germline, CDR1 is SEHNR, CDR2 FQNEAQ (reference sequence). V was pared by 2 bases and J by 4 bases, with 1 base of the junction left unmatched. CDR3 length: 13 amino acids. For the CDR3, the DNA is TGTGCCAGCAGCTTATGGGACAGCTATGGCTACACCTTC. Residues: CASSLWDSYGYTF.

There are a few counts of this clone. The chain links TRBV7-9 to TRBJ1-2; 9 bases fit TRBD1. Germline V gene lookup returns CDR1 SEHNR and CDR2 FQNEAQ (reference sequence). The V gene end was trimmed by 6 bases and the J gene end by 7 bases; junction bases not matched to a gene: 6. This CDR3 has 13 residues. CDR3 sequence reads: CASSHGQGTGYTF. CDR3 DNA: TGTGCCAGCAGTCACGGACAGGGGACTGGCTACACCTTC.

V usage is TRBV28 and J usage is TRBJ2-4, with a tentative D call TRBD2 (5 bases). V was pared by 3 bases and J by 1 base, with 16 bases between. Per the germline V gene, CDR1 is MDHEN and CDR2 is SYDVKM. This CDR3 has 17 amino acids. The CDR3 nucleotides are TGTGCCAGCAGTTTGTTAGGCCAAACGGGGGCCAAAAACATTCAGTACTTC. It codes for CASSLLGQTGAKNIQYF.

The chain has TRBV5-1 and TRBJ1-5; 7 positions agree with TRBD1. The CDR3 is made up of 15 amino acids. Per germline, CDR1 SGHRS and CDR2 YFSETQ. V gave up 4 bases and J gave up 2 bases; unmatched junction bases: 6. The CDR3 DNA is TGCGCCAGCAGCGCATCCGGGACAGGCAATCAGCCCCAGCATTTT. This translates into CASSASGTGNQPQHF.

V and J are TRBV5-1 and TRBJ2-7; 8 bases map to TRBD1. Looked up from germline, CDR1 is SGHRS and CDR2 is YFSETQ. This CDR3 is 13 amino acids long. V trimming: 0 bases; J trimming: 8 bases; junction bases outside the gene matches: 4. In DNA, the CDR3 is TGCGCCAGCAGCTTGGGGACAGGGTTCCAGCAGTACTTC. Amino acids: CASSLGTGFQQYF.

This clone occurred a few times. V and J are TRBV7-3 and TRBJ2-1, with 8 bases identical to TRBD1. The CDR3 runs to 15 residues. Germline-derived CDR1 and CDR2 are SGHTA and FQGTGA. J lost 6 bases, V lost 4 bases, and 8 bases had no gene match. For the CDR3, the DNA is TGTGCCAGCAGCTCCTGGACAGGGTCGGGCAATGAGCAGTTCTTC. Protein: CASSSWTGSGNEQFF. Based on the CDR3 plus reference TRBV7-3 and TRBJ2-1, the full variable domain is GAGVSQTPSNKVTEKGKYVELRCDPISGHTALYWYRQSLGQGPEFLIYFQGTGAADDSGLPNDRFFAVRPEGSVSTLKIQRTERGDSAVYLCASSSWTGSGNEQFFGPGTRLTVL.